This T cell receptor (beta chain) is from a study of OX40 agonist ivuxolimab in advanced cancers. Whole-study findings and limits: Low clonal expansion, among the lowest seen, marked partial responders at 0.1-3.0 mg/kg.

Assay: immunoSEQ multiplex PCR; the TCRdb copy retains only in-frame clones and omits some. The table shows 77,000 or so clones, with around nine tenths occurring only once. For this clone: What it binds is unknown.

The specimen was CD4+ or CD8+ T cells sorted from blood, collected in a trial of the OX40 agonist ivuxolimab. This receptor was obtained from an adult with an advanced solid tumor such as melanoma, head and neck, liver or kidney cancer.

CDR3 in DNA: TGTGCCCACACTTTGGGTACAGACACTGAAGCTTTCTTT. It encodes CAHTLGTDTEAFF. The gene calls are TRBV6-1 and TRBJ1-1; no definite D call. Germline assignment: CDR1 MNHNS and CDR2 SASEGT. Trimming left V 11 bases short and J 3 bases short, with 16 bases between. This CDR3 has 13 amino acids.